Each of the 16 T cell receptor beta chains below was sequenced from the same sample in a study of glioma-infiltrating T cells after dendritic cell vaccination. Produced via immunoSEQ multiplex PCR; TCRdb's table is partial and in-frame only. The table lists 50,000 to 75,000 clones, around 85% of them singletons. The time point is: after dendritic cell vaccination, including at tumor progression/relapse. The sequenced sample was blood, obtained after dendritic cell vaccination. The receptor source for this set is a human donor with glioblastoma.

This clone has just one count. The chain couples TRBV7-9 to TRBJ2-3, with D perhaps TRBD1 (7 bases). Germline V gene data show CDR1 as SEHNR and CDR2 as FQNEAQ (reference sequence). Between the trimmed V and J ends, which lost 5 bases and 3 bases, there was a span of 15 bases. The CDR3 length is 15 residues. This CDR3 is CASSRQGGITDTQYF. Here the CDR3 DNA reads TGTGCCAGCAGCCGACAGGGAGGTATAACAGATACGCAGTATTTT.

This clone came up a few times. The CDR3 sequence is CASSLRDRSGEQYF. The CDR3 nucleotides are TGTGCCAGCAGCTTACGAGACAGGTCTGGCGAGCAGTACTTC. V usage is TRBV7-2 and J usage is TRBJ2-7, with D possibly TRBD1 on 6 matching bases. CDR3 size: 14 residues. V gave up 2 bases and J gave up 6 bases, with 14 bases separating them. The germline V gene has CDR1 SGHTA and CDR2 FQGNSA.

The CDR3 DNA is TGTGCCTGGAGTCTAAAGAGCAATCAGCCCCAGCATTTT. Protein product: CAWSLKSNQPQHF. The chain is built from TRBV30 and TRBJ1-5; D gene uncertain. With 2 bases removed from V and 1 base from J, the gap between germline ends came to 6 bases. The CDR3 contains 13 residues. Germline lookup yields CDR1 GTSNPN and CDR2 SVGIG (reference sequence).

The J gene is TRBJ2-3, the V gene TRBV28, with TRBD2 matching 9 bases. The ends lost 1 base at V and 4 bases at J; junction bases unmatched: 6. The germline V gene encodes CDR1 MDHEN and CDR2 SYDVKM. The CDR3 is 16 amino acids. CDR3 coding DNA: TGTGCCAGCAGTTTATTGGCTAGCGGGGTCGCAGATACGCAGTATTTT. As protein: CASSLLASGVADTQYF.

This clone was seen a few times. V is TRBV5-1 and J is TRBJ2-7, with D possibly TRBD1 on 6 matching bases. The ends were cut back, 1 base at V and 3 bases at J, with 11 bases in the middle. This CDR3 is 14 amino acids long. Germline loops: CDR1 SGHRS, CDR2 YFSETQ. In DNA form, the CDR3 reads TGCGCCAGCAGCTTGTGGGACACAGACTACGAGCAGTACTTC. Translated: CASSLWDTDYEQYF.

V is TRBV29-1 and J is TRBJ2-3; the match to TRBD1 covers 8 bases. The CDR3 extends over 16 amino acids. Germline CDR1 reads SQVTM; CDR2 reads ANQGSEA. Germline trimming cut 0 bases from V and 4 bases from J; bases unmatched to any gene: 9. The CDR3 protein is CSVEDRLRGLADTQYF. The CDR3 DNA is TGCAGCGTTGAAGACCGACTCAGGGGGCTAGCAGATACGCAGTATTTT.

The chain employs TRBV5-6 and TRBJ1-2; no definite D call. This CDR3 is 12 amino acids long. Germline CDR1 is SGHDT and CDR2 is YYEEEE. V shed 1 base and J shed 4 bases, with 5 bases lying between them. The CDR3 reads CASSLPLYGYTF. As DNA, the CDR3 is TGTGCCAGCAGCTTGCCCCTCTATGGCTACACCTTC. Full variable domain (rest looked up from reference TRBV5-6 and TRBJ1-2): DAGVTQSPTHLIKTRGQQVTLRCSPKSGHDTVSWYQQALGQGPQFIFQYYEEEERQRGNFPDRFSGHQFPNYSSELNVNALLLGDSALYLCASSLPLYGYTFGSGTRLTVV.

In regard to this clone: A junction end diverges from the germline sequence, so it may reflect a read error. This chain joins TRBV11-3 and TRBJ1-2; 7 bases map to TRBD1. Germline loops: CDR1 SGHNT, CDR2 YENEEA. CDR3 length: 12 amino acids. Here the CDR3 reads CASSLDTDRAVF. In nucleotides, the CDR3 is TGTGCCAGCAGCTTAGATACCGACAGGGCGGTTTTC.

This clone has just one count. CDR3 DNA: TGCGCCAGCAGCCGAGATTTAAGCCGGGACACTGAAGCTTTCTTT. Amino acid sequence: CASSRDLSRDTEAFF. The chain has TRBV4-3 and TRBJ1-1; the D is unclear. There are 15 residues in the CDR3. The germline V gene encodes CDR1 LGHNA and CDR2 YSLEER. Trimming removed 4 bases at V and 3 bases at J, with 15 bases between.

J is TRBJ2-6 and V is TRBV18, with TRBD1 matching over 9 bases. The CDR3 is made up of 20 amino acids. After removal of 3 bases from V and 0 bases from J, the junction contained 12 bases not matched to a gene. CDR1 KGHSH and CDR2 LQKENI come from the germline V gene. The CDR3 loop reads CASSPNTLTGGGSGANVLTF. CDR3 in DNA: TGTGCCAGCTCACCCAACACTTTGACAGGGGGAGGCTCTGGGGCCAACGTCCTGACTTTC.

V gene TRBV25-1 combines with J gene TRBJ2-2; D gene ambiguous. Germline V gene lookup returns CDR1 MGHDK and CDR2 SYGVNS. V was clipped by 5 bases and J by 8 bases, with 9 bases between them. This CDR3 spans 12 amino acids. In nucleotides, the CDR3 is TGTGCCAGCAGTCGCGCGGCGGGGGAGCTGTTTTTT. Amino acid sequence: CASSRAAGELFF.

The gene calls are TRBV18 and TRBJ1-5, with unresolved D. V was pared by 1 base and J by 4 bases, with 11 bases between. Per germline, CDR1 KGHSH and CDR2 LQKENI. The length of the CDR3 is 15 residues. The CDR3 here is CASSPLGSGNQPQHF. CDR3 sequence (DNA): TGTGCCAGCTCACCACTGGGGAGCGGTAATCAGCCCCAGCATTTT.

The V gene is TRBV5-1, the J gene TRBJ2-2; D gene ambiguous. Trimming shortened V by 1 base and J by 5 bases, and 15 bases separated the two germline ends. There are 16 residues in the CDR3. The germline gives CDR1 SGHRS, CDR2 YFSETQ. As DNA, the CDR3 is TGCGCCAGCAGCTTGCCTGATGCCGCGAGGACCGGGGAGCTGTTTTTT. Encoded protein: CASSLPDAARTGELFF.

The CDR3 DNA follows: TGTGCCTGGACTGGGACAGGCTATGGCTACACCTTC. It codes for CAWTGTGYGYTF. The rearrangement joins TRBV30 to TRBJ1-2, with 8 bases lining up with TRBD1. V lost 4 bases, J lost 4 bases, and 2 bases stayed unmatched. This CDR3 has 12 residues. The germline V gene encodes CDR1 GTSNPN and CDR2 SVGIG (reference sequence).

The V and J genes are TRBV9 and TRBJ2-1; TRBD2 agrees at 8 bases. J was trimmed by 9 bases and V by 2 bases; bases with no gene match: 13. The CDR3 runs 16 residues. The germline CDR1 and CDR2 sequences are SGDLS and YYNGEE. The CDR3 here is CASSVSGGLRGGEQFF. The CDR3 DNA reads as TGTGCCAGCAGCGTGTCGGGGGGGCTTAGGGGCGGTGAGCAGTTCTTC. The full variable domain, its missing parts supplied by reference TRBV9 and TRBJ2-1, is DSGVTQTPKHLITATGQRVTLRCSPRSGDLSVYWYQQSLDQGLQFLIQYYNGEERAKGNILERFSAQQFPDLHSELNLSSLELGDSALYFCASSVSGGLRGGEQFFGPGTRLTVL.

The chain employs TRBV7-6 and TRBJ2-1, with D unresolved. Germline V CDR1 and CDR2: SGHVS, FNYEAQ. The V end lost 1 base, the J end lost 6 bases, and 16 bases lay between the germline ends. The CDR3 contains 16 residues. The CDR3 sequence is CASSLVLAHNTNEQFF. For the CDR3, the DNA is TGTGCCAGCAGCTTAGTGTTAGCCCATAACACCAATGAGCAGTTCTTC.